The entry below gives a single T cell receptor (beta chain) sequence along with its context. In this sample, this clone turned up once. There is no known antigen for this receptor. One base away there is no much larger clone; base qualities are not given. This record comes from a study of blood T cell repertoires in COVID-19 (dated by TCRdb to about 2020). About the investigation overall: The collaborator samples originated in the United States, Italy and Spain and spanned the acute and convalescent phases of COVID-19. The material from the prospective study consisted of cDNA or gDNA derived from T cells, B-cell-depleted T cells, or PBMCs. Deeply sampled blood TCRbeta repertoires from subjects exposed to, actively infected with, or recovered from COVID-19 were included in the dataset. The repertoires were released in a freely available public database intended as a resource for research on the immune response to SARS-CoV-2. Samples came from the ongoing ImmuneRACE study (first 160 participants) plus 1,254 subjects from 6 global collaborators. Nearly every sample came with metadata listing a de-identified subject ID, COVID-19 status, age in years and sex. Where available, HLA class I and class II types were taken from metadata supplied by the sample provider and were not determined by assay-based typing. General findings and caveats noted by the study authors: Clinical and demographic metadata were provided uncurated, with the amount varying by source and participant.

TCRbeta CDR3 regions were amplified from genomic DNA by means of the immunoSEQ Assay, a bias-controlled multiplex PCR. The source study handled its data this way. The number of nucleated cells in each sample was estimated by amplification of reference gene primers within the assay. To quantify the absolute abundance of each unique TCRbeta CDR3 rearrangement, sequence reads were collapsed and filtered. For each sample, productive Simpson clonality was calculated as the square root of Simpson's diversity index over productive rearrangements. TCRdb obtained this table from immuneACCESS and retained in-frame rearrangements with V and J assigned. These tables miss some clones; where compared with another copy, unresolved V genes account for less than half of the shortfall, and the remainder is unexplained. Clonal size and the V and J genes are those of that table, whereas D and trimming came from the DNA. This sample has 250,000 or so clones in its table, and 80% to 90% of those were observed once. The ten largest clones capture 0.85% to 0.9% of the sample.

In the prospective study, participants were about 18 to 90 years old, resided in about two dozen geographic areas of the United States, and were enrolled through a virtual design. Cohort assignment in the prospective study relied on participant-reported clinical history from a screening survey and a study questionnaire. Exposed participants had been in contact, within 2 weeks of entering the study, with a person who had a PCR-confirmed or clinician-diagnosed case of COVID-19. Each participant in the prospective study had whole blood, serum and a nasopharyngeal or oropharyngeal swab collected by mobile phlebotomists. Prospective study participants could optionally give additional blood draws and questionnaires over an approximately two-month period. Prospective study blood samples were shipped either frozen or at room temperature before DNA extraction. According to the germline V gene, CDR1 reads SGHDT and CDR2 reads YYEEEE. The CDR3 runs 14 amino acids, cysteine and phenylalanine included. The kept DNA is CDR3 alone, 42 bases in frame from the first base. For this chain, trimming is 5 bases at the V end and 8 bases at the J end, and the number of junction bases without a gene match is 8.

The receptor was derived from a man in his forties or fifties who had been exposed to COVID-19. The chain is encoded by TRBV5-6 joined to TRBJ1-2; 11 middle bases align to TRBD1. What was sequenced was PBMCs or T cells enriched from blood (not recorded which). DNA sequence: TGTGCCAGCAGGGACAGGGGGCCCGGCGGGGGCTACACCTTC. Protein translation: CASRDRGPGGGYTF.